Presented here are 9 T cell receptor beta chains from one specimen sequenced in a study of T cell responses to AZD1222 COVID-19 vaccine (dated by TCRdb to the early 2020s). In the paper's terms, the time point label means: about 28 days (+/-7) after the second vaccine dose. The library relied on the immunoSEQ multiplex PCR assay. Not all clones reach the TCRdb copy of this immuneACCESS table, which keeps in-frame sequences only. Checked studies attribute under half of the gap to unresolved V genes and leave the rest unexplained. Counted in this sample were 110,000 or so clones; more than 75% of them appeared once. The ten largest make up approximately 3.4% of the sample. The sample was peripheral blood, taken 28 days after the second AZD1222 dose. These TCRs come from an adult who received the AZD1222 COVID-19 vaccine.

The gene calls are TRBV7-8 and TRBJ2-1; D uncertain. The length of the CDR3 is 13 residues. The V gene's germline CDR1 is SGHVS and CDR2 FQNEAQ. Between the trimmed V and J ends, which lost 3 bases and 7 bases, there was a span of 10 bases. The CDR3 loop is CASSFRARNEQFF. DNA of the CDR3: TGTGCCAGCAGCTTCCGCGCAAGGAATGAGCAGTTCTTC.

CDR3 residues: CASSLSASGGNNEQFF. The DNA for the CDR3 is TGTGCCAGCAGTTTATCGGCTAGCGGGGGGAACAATGAGCAGTTCTTC. J is TRBJ2-1 and V is TRBV27, with TRBD2 identical over 11 bases. V was clipped by 0 bases and J by 5 bases; unmatched bases: 3. Germline CDR1 and CDR2: MNHEY and SMNVEV (reference sequence). This CDR3 contains 16 residues.

CDR3 residues: CASSQYPGELFF. CDR3 nucleotides: TGTGCCAGCAGCCAATACCCCGGGGAGCTGTTTTTT. The rearrangement uses TRBV7-3 and TRBJ2-2; D unresolved. This CDR3 is 12 amino acids long. Germline V gives CDR1 SGHTA, CDR2 FQGTGA. Trimming removed 5 bases from V and 6 bases from J, with 7 bases in between.

V is TRBV30 and J is TRBJ1-1, with D possibly being TRBD1 (5 bases). The germline V gene encodes CDR1 GTSNPN and CDR2 SVGIG (reference sequence). This CDR3 has 13 amino acids. The V gene lost 3 bases and the J gene lost 4 bases, with 12 bases spanning the gap. This CDR3 reads CAWRGRVPTEAFF. As DNA, the CDR3 is TGTGCCTGGAGGGGACGGGTTCCCACTGAAGCTTTCTTT.

This sequence joins TRBV7-8 and TRBJ1-5; D is possibly TRBD1 (6 bases). Germline loops: CDR1 SGHVS, CDR2 FQNEAQ. The CDR3 has 17 residues. The ends were cut back, 2 bases at V and 0 bases at J, with 14 bases in the middle. The CDR3 DNA follows: TGTGCCAGCAGCTTACGTAGGGGGGTTTATAGCAATCAGCCCCAGCATTTT. Translating gives CASSLRRGVYSNQPQHF.

The chain uses TRBV19 and TRBJ2-1, with 15 bases fitting TRBD2. The V segment lost 3 bases and the J segment 8 bases; nucleotides outside the gene matches: 8. The CDR3 length is 17 residues. Germline CDR1 LNHDA, CDR2 SQIVND (reference sequence). DNA of the CDR3: TGTGCCAGTAGTATCTCCGGGACTAGCGGGAGGTTCTATGAGCAGTTCTTC. This gives the protein CASSISGTSGRFYEQFF.

The V and J genes are TRBV19 and TRBJ2-1; 11 bases map to TRBD2. The J segment lost 9 bases and the V segment lost 0 bases, leaving 1 base of the junction unmatched. Germline V gene sequence: CDR1 LNHDA, CDR2 SQIVND (reference sequence). The CDR3 covers 14 residues. CDR3: CASSIDTSGGEQFF. The DNA for the CDR3 is TGTGCCAGTAGTATAGATACTAGCGGGGGTGAGCAGTTCTTC.

The chain uses TRBV27 and TRBJ2-5, with 7 bases fitting TRBD2. V dropped 2 bases and J dropped 1; count of bases not matched to a gene: 4. Germline values: CDR1 MNHEY, CDR2 SMNVEV (reference sequence). CDR3 length: 15 residues. DNA of the CDR3: TGTGCCAGCAGTTTACCGGGACTACCCCAAGAGACCCAGTACTTC. This sequence encodes CASSLPGLPQETQYF.

The chain combines TRBV5-6 with TRBJ2-3; tentatively, D is TRBD1 or TRBD2 (6 bases each). Germline loops: CDR1 SGHDT, CDR2 YYEEEE. The V gene lost 4 bases and the J gene lost 1 base, with 13 bases spanning the gap. This CDR3 has 15 amino acids. The CDR3 DNA is TGTGCCAGCAGCCCGGGGGCAATGGGCACAGATACGCAGTATTTT. Protein product: CASSPGAMGTDTQYF.